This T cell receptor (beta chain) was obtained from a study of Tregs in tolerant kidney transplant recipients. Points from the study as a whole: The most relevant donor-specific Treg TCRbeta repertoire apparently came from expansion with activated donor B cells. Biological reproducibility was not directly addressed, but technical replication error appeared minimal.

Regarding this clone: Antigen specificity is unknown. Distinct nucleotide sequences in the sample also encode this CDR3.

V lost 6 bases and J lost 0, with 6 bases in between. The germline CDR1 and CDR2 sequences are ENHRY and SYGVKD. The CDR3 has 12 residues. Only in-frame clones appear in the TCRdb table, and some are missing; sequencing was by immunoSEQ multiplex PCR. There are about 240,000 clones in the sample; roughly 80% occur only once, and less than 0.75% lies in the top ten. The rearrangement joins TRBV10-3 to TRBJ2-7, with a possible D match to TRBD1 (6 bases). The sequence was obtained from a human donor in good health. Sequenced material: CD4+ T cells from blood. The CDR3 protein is CAIRTGSYEQYF. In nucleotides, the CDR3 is TGTGCCATCAGGACAGGCTCCTACGAGCAGTACTTC.